A single sample is the source of the 27 T cell receptor beta chains below, sequenced in a study of cytomegalovirus exposure and HLA in healthy donors. Generated by immunoSEQ multiplex PCR, the TCRdb table keeps only in-frame clones and is missing some. The table has tens of thousands of clones, roughly 94% seen once. Sequencing input: PBMCs. These TCRs come from a young woman in good health and CMV-seronegative.

The V gene is TRBV9, the J gene TRBJ2-5; 7 nucleotides line up with TRBD2. This CDR3 spans 14 amino acids. Trimming took 4 bases from V and 4 from J; bases not matched to a gene: 7. Germline CDR1 is SGDLS and CDR2 is YYNGEE. CDR3 region: CASSPGAGAETQYF. In nucleotides, the CDR3 is TGTGCCAGCAGCCCTGGGGCGGGAGCAGAGACCCAGTACTTC.

The J gene is TRBJ2-2, the V gene TRBV28, with TRBD1 as a possible D gene (6 bases). Between the trimmed V and J ends, which lost 3 bases and 0 bases, there was a span of 8 bases. Germline values: CDR1 MDHEN, CDR2 SYDVKM. The CDR3 has 15 residues. CDR3 nucleotides: TGTGCCAGCAGTTTCGGGACAACGAACACCGGGGAGCTGTTTTTT. Protein sequence: CASSFGTTNTGELFF.

The rearrangement joins TRBV19 to TRBJ1-5, with 9 bases aligning to TRBD1. The junction had 8 bases not matched to a gene; V was cut back by 4 bases and J by 7 bases. Germline assignment: CDR1 LNHDA and CDR2 SQIVND (reference sequence). The length of the CDR3 is 15 residues. In DNA, the CDR3 is TGTGCCAGTAGTAGTCAACAGGGGGCAGGACAGCCCCAGCATTTT. Amino acid sequence: CASSSQQGAGQPQHF.

This chain links TRBV12-2 with TRBJ1-1; the table's D call, TRBD1, has no DNA check behind it. TRBV12-2 is marked as a pseudogene. The CDR3 consists of 15 residues. The chain's CDR3 is CASLLPGQHNTEAFF. The CDR3 DNA follows: TGTGCAAGCCTCTTACCTGGACAGCATAACACTGAAGCTTTCTTT.

V gene TRBV11-2 combines with J gene TRBJ1-6; 8 nucleotides align to TRBD1. CDR1 SGHAT and CDR2 FQNNGV come from the germline V gene. Trimming took 4 bases from V and 10 from J; bases not matched to a gene: 12. CDR3 size: 16 residues. CDR3 DNA sequence: TGTGCCAGCAGCTCCCCTCGACAGGGGCTGGGGTCACCCCTCCACTTT. Translation: CASSSPRQGLGSPLHF.

This rearrangement joins TRBV5-5 to TRBJ1-1; D gene ambiguous. Germline V gene sequence: CDR1 SGHKS, CDR2 YYEKEE (reference sequence). Trimming took off 0 bases at V and 0 bases at J, with 6 bases between the two ends. This CDR3 is built from 14 residues. CDR3 nucleotide sequence: TGTGCCAGCAGCTTGGGACACTTGAACACTGAAGCTTTCTTT. Protein product: CASSLGHLNTEAFF.

The V call is TRBV6-6, the J call TRBJ1-1; D gene uncertain. The germline gives CDR1 MNHNY, CDR2 SVGAGI (reference sequence). This CDR3 contains 12 residues. V lost 7 bases, J lost 1 base, and 7 bases lay in between. Written as DNA, the CDR3 is TGTGCCAGCATTATTAGGAACACTGAAGCTTTCTTT. It specifies CASIIRNTEAFF.

J is TRBJ2-7 and V is TRBV5-5; 12 bases are shared with TRBD1. CDR1 SGHKS and CDR2 YYEKEE come from the germline V gene (reference sequence). The CDR3 loop spans 16 amino acids. J lost 7 bases, V lost 4 bases, and 12 bases had no gene match. The CDR3 spells CASSTTAGQGAREQYF. The CDR3 coding sequence is TGTGCCAGCAGCACAACCGCGGGACAGGGGGCTCGGGAGCAGTACTTC.

This rearrangement joins TRBV2 to TRBJ1-5; possible D gene TRBD1, 6 bases. The CDR3 runs 13 residues. The germline gives CDR1 SNHLY, CDR2 FYNNEI. V was trimmed by 8 bases and J by 8 bases, leaving 16 bases between them. The CDR3 sequence is CASGNRVIEPQHF. The CDR3 DNA reads TGTGCCAGCGGAAACAGGGTGATTGAGCCCCAGCATTTT.

The J gene is TRBJ1-5, the V gene TRBV19, with 9 bases fitting TRBD1. Unmatched junction bases numbered 7, after V lost 6 bases and J lost 4 bases. This CDR3 has 15 residues. From germline, CDR1 is LNHDA and CDR2 SQIVND (reference sequence). DNA for the CDR3: TGTGCCAGTAGACAACACGGGACAGGGAATCAGCCCCAGCATTTT. Translated: CASRQHGTGNQPQHF.

This chain links TRBV6-6 with TRBJ1-2, with 7 bases fitting TRBD1. Losses at the gene ends were 5 bases for V and 0 bases for J; bases not matched to a gene: 6. This CDR3 has 15 residues. Germline V lookup: CDR1 MNHNY, CDR2 SVGAGI (reference sequence). The CDR3 bases are TGTGCCAGCAGTAAAACAGGGGTAGCTAACTATGGCTACACCTTC. This codes for CASSKTGVANYGYTF.

The chain joins TRBV7-9 to TRBJ1-6; 8 nucleotides match TRBD1. Germline lookup yields CDR1 SEHNR and CDR2 FQNEAQ (reference sequence). V shed 5 bases, J shed 8 bases, and the junction held 5 bases outside the gene matches. The length of the CDR3 is 14 residues. CDR3 nucleotide sequence: TGTGCCAGCAGCAAACAGGGGGTAGATTCACCCCTCCACTTT. Translation: CASSKQGVDSPLHF.

The chain carries TRBV30 and TRBJ2-2; D gene uncertain. V was trimmed by 0 bases and J by 1 base, leaving 6 bases between them. Germline CDR1 and CDR2: GTSNPN and SVGIG (reference sequence). CDR3 size: 14 residues. The DNA for the CDR3 is TGTGCCTGGAGTGTACTTAGGAACACCGGGGAGCTGTTTTTT. It specifies CAWSVLRNTGELFF.

The chain recombines TRBV6-5 with TRBJ1-6, with D uncertain. There are 15 residues in the CDR3. V shed 0 bases and J shed 7 bases, with 10 bases lying between them. Germline assignment: CDR1 MNHEY and CDR2 SVGAGI. This CDR3 is CASSYSREPNSPLHF. The CDR3 DNA is TGTGCCAGCAGTTACTCGAGAGAGCCGAATTCACCCCTCCACTTT.

The chain couples TRBV5-1 to TRBJ1-6; the match to TRBD1 covers 9 bases. Germline V gene sequence: CDR1 SGHRS, CDR2 YFSETQ. V lost 4 bases and J lost 4; bases outside the gene matches: 6. This CDR3 is built from 16 residues. CDR3 sequence: CASSSRDREYNSPLHF. The CDR3 coding sequence is TGCGCCAGCAGCAGCCGGGACAGGGAATATAATTCACCCCTCCACTTT.

V and J are TRBV7-9 and TRBJ1-5; D is undetermined. CDR3 size: 14 residues. Germline V gene data show CDR1 as SEHNR and CDR2 as FQNEAQ (reference sequence). The V end was cut by 3 bases, the J end by 6 bases, with 12 bases between. The CDR3, as DNA: TGTGCCAGCAGCTTTTCCCGAGGGAGTCAGCCCCAGCATTTT. Residues: CASSFSRGSQPQHF. Using reference TRBV7-9 and TRBJ1-5 for the parts outside the CDR3, the full variable domain is DTGVSQNPRHKITKRGQNVTFRCDPISEHNRLYWYRQTLGQGPEFLTYFQNEAQLEKSRLLSDRFSAERPKGSFSTLEIQRTEQGDSAMYLCASSFSRGSQPQHFGDGTRLSIL.

The V gene is TRBV28, the J gene TRBJ1-1; 11 bases are shared with TRBD1. The V gene's germline CDR1 is MDHEN and CDR2 SYDVKM. V shed 2 bases, J shed 3 bases, and the junction held 8 bases outside the gene matches. This CDR3 is built from 17 residues. The CDR3: CASSLKRDRGFDTEAFF. The CDR3 bases are TGTGCCAGCAGTTTAAAACGGGACAGGGGGTTTGACACTGAAGCTTTCTTT.

The chain carries TRBV9 and TRBJ1-4, with 8 bases matching TRBD1. V trimming: 4 bases; J trimming: 4 bases; junction bases outside the gene matches: 9. Germline V CDR1 and CDR2: SGDLS, YYNGEE. The CDR3 loop spans 16 amino acids. The CDR3 nucleotides read TGTGCCAGCAGCCAAACCCCAGGGGGCAGTAATGAAAAACTGTTTTTT. Translating it yields CASSQTPGGSNEKLFF.

The chain uses TRBV7-2 and TRBJ2-1; D call uncertain. CDR3 size: 17 residues. V was pared by 5 bases and J by 7 bases, with 24 bases between. Germline CDR1 reads SGHTA; CDR2 reads FQGNSA. CDR3 DNA sequence: TGTGCCAGCAGCCCCAACGCCTTAAGACAAATTGGGAATGAGCAGTTCTTC. Translating gives CASSPNALRQIGNEQFF. Variable domain in full (rest from reference TRBV7-2 and TRBJ2-1): GAGVSQSPSNKVTEKGKDVELRCDPISGHTALYWYRQSLGQGLEFLIYFQGNSAPDKSGLPSDRFSAERTGGSVSTLTIQRTQQEDSAVYLCASSPNALRQIGNEQFFGPGTRLTVL.

This rearrangement joins TRBV28 to TRBJ1-4, with D unclear. The germline CDR1 and CDR2 sequences are MDHEN and SYDVKM. V lost 2 bases and J 0 bases, leaving 7 bases between the germline ends. The CDR3 has 15 residues. Written as DNA, the CDR3 is TGTGCCAGCAGTTTAGGCGGCACAACTAATGAAAAACTGTTTTTT. Translation: CASSLGGTTNEKLFF.

DNA of the CDR3: TGTGCCTGGGGAGTAGGGGGCTCCTACAATGAGCAGTTCTTC. It translates to CAWGVGGSYNEQFF. The genes are TRBV30 and TRBJ2-1; a weak D match, TRBD1 (6 bases). The CDR3 covers 14 residues. Trimming took off 5 bases at V and 0 bases at J, with 11 bases between the two ends. CDR1 and CDR2 from the germline V gene are GTSNPN and SVGIG (reference sequence). The complete variable domain, with remaining parts taken from reference TRBV30 and TRBJ2-1, reads SQTIHQWPATLVQPVGSPLSLECTVEGTSNPNLYWYRQAAGRGLQLLFYSVGIGQISSEVPQNLSASRPQDRQFILSSKKLLLSDSGFYLCAWGVGGSYNEQFFGPGTRLTVL.

The rearrangement joins TRBV30 to TRBJ1-1; no clear D gene. The CDR3 has 13 amino acids. V was trimmed by 2 bases and J by 1 base, leaving 8 bases between them. Germline loops: CDR1 GTSNPN, CDR2 SVGIG (reference sequence). As DNA, the CDR3 is TGTGCCTGGAGTAAGCAAAGGAACACTGAAGCTTTCTTT. Protein: CAWSKQRNTEAFF. The complete variable domain, with remaining parts taken from reference TRBV30 and TRBJ1-1, reads SQTIHQWPATLVQPVGSPLSLECTVEGTSNPNLYWYRQAAGRGLQLLFYSVGIGQISSEVPQNLSASRPQDRQFILSSKKLLLSDSGFYLCAWSKQRNTEAFFGQGTRLTVV.

The chain joins TRBV6-5 to TRBJ1-6; tentative D call: TRBD1 (5 bases). V lost 2 bases to trimming and J lost 4 bases, with 12 bases between them. Per germline, CDR1 MNHEY and CDR2 SVGAGI. This CDR3 spans 16 amino acids. The CDR3 DNA is TGTGCCAGCAGTTACCAGACGACAGTTTATAATTCACCCCTCCACTTT. Protein: CASSYQTTVYNSPLHF.

The chain links TRBV29-1 to TRBJ2-7; TRBD1 agrees at 9 bases. The germline CDR1 and CDR2 sequences are SQVTM and ANQGSEA. J was trimmed by 6 bases and V by 4 bases; bases with no gene match: 10. The length of the CDR3 is 14 residues. CDR3 coding DNA: TGCAGCGTTGGGGTAGGGGACAGGGTTGGCGAGCAGTACTTC. Encoded protein: CSVGVGDRVGEQYF.

The rearrangement links TRBV4-3 to TRBJ1-1; D is undetermined. The germline V gene has CDR1 LGHNA and CDR2 YSLEER. The CDR3 covers 13 residues. V shed 4 bases and J shed 5 bases, with 11 bases lying between them. CDR3 residues: CASSPESGTEAFF. In DNA form, the CDR3 reads TGCGCCAGCAGCCCGGAGAGTGGGACTGAAGCTTTCTTT.

The chain carries TRBV4-1 and TRBJ2-7; 7 nucleotides line up with TRBD2. V was clipped by 1 base and J by 3 bases; unmatched bases: 6. Germline V gene data show CDR1 as MGHRA and CDR2 as YSYEKL. The CDR3 runs to 15 residues. The chain's CDR3 is CASSQVGGENYEQYF. The CDR3 DNA is TGCGCCAGCAGCCAAGTGGGGGGGGAAAACTACGAGCAGTACTTC.

The chain employs TRBV7-3 and TRBJ2-1, with D maybe TRBD2 (6 bases). This CDR3 comprises 11 residues. The V gene lost 8 bases and the J gene lost 5 bases, with 7 bases spanning the gap. Germline V gene sequence: CDR1 SGHTA, CDR2 FQGTGA. The CDR3 here is CASGGNNEQFF. In DNA form, the CDR3 reads TGTGCCAGCGGGGGGAACAATGAGCAGTTCTTC. The whole variable domain, remainder taken from reference TRBV7-3 and TRBJ2-1, is GAGVSQTPSNKVTEKGKYVELRCDPISGHTALYWYRQSLGQGPEFLIYFQGTGAADDSGLPNDRFFAVRPEGSVSTLKIQRTERGDSAVYLCASGGNNEQFFGPGTRLTVL.